This T cell receptor (beta chain) was recorded in a study of blood T cell repertoires in COVID-19. The CDR3 covers 13 residues. Per germline, CDR1 WSHSY and CDR2 SAAADI. The germline V and J ends were trimmed by 8 bases and 2 bases, with 11 bases remaining between them. TCRdb's copy holds only in-frame clones and misses some; the assay was immunoSEQ multiplex PCR. The data show just over 250,000 clones, about 88% seen once. The V call is TRBV10-2, the J call TRBJ2-3, with D uncertain. The receptor was isolated from a man aged 60 to 75 who had recovered from COVID-19. The sample comprised peripheral blood. DNA for the CDR3: TGCGCCAGCGCTAAGAGAACCACAGATACGCAGTATTTT. Its translation is CASAKRTTDTQYF.